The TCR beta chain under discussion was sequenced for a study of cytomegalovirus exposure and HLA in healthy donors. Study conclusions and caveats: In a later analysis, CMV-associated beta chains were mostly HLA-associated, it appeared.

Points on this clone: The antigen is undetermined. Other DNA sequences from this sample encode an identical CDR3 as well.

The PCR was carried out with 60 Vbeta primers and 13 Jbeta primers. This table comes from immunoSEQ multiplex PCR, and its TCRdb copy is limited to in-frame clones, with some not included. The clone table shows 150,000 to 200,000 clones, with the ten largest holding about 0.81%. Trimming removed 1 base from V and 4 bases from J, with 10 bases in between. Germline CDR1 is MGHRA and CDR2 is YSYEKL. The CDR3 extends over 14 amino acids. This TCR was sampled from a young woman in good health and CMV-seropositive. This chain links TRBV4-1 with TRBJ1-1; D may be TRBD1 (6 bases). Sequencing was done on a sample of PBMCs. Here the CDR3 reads CASSQGQGTTEAFF. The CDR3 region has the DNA TGCGCCAGCAGCCAAGGGCAGGGGACCACTGAAGCTTTCTTT.